This is a list of T cell receptor beta chains from one sample in a study of T cell responses to AZD1222 COVID-19 vaccine. Produced via immunoSEQ multiplex PCR; TCRdb's table is partial and in-frame only. Altogether over 45,000 clones are present, approximately 85% being singletons, with the ten largest covering approximately 19%. The sample consisted of peripheral blood, taken on day 0 of MenACWY control vaccination. Source of these receptors: an adult in good health. Each CDR3 is given with its conserved first and last residue. D genes are given only for firm matches. Clone size is shown for a subset of rows, as once, few, many or a class of expanded clone.

j_call v_call clone_size d_call cdr3_aa cdr3_nt
TRBJ1-4 TRBV7-9 NA TRBD1 CASSALTGGNEKLFF TGTGCCAGCAGCGCTTTGACAGGGGGAAATGAAAAACTGTTTTTT
TRBJ2-5 TRBV25-1 once TRBD2 CANPGLAGNQRETQYF TGTGCCAACCCGGGACTAGCGGGAAACCAACGGGAGACCCAGTACTTC
TRBJ1-3 TRBV15 NA NA CATSRGGTGSSGNTIYF TGTGCCACCAGCAGAGGGGGAACAGGGTCCTCTGGAAACACCATATATTTT
TRBJ1-6 TRBV7-9 NA NA CASSTDQSSYNSPLHF TGTGCCAGCAGCACGGACCAAAGCTCCTATAATTCACCCCTCCACTTT
TRBJ1-2 TRBV4-3 NA NA CASSQAGVYGYTF TGCGCCAGCAGCCAAGCCGGTGTCTATGGCTACACCTTC
TRBJ1-5 TRBV10-2 NA TRBD1 CATAWDSEQPQHF TGCGCCACCGCCTGGGACAGCGAACAGCCCCAGCATTTT
TRBJ1-5 TRBV19 NA TRBD1 CASSIPTGGWGQPQHF TGTGCCAGTAGTATTCCAACAGGGGGGTGGGGCCAGCCCCAGCATTTT
TRBJ1-6 TRBV30 medium-sized NA CAWSVSPNSPLHF TGTGCCTGGAGTGTATCCCCTAATTCACCCCTCCACTTT
TRBJ2-5 TRBV2 few NA CASSLGRVGGQETQYF TGTGCCAGCAGCCTTGGCCGGGTTGGGGGCCAAGAGACCCAGTACTTC
TRBJ2-5 TRBV5-4 NA TRBD2 CASSSMGLGDETQYF TGTGCCAGCAGCTCGATGGGACTAGGTGATGAGACCCAGTACTTC
TRBJ2-7 TRBV6-1 NA NA CASSEWGADEQYF TGTGCCAGCAGTGAATGGGGGGCTGACGAGCAGTACTTC
TRBJ1-4 TRBV4-3 NA NA CASSQAAYNEKLFF TGCGCCAGCAGCCAAGCCGCTTACAATGAAAAACTGTTTTTT
TRBJ1-1 TRBV5-1 few NA CASSPDGNTEAFF TGCGCCAGCAGCCCGGACGGGAACACTGAAGCTTTCTTT
TRBJ2-2 TRBV11-2 NA TRBD2 CASSLGTQRGTGELFF TGTGCCAGCAGCTTAGGGACACAGCGGGGGACAGGGGAGCTGTTTTTT
TRBJ2-7 TRBV2 NA TRBD1 CASSESGGPFYEQYF TGTGCCAGCAGCGAATCAGGGGGCCCTTTTTACGAGCAGTACTTC
TRBJ2-2 TRBV7-9 NA TRBD1 CASSRRQTGTGELFF TGTGCCAGCAGCCGTCGACAGACAGGGACCGGGGAGCTGTTTTTT
TRBJ2-7 TRBV18 NA NA CASSPNSGSLSYEQYF TGTGCCAGCTCACCAAACTCAGGGAGTCTTTCCTACGAGCAGTACTTC
TRBJ1-1 TRBV12-5 NA NA CASAVQTNTEAFF TGTGCTAGTGCCGTCCAGACCAACACTGAAGCTTTCTTT
TRBJ2-3 TRBV7-2 NA NA CASSLDATDTQYF TGTGCCAGCAGCCTAGACGCGACAGATACGCAGTATTTT
TRBJ2-7 TRBV6-2/TRBV6-3 NA NA CASSYSWTTYEQYF TGTGCCAGCAGTTACTCTTGGACCACCTACGAGCAGTACTTC
TRBJ2-7 TRBV7-8 NA NA CASSSGGLVISEQYF TGTGCCAGCAGCTCAGGGGGACTAGTTATCTCCGAGCAGTACTTC
TRBJ1-1 TRBV5-6 NA NA CASSLSGAIGAFF TGTGCCAGCAGCTTGTCGGGGGCCATAGGCGCTTTCTTT
TRBJ2-7 TRBV29-1 NA NA CSVRQAYEQYF TGCAGCGTAAGACAGGCCTACGAGCAGTACTTC
TRBJ2-1 TRBV7-2 NA TRBD2 CASSLVSSGRSAYNEQFF TGTGCCAGCAGCTTAGTTTCTAGCGGGAGGTCTGCCTACAATGAGCAGTTCTTC
TRBJ2-3 TRBV19 NA NA CASNELGSTDTQYF TGTGCCAGTAACGAGTTAGGGAGCACAGATACGCAGTATTTT
TRBJ2-7 TRBV29-1 NA TRBD2 CSVEDRASGRRYEQYF TGCAGCGTTGAAGATCGCGCTAGCGGGAGACGATACGAGCAGTACTTC